The 11 T cell receptor beta chains given below trace back to one sample, sequenced in a study of blood T cell repertoires in COVID-19. Clones were read by immunoSEQ multiplex PCR, and TCRdb kept only the in-frame ones, dropping some. The sample lists roughly 320,000 clones; roughly 91% were seen once. The sequencing input was peripheral blood. Receptors originate from a woman in her thirties with COVID-19, enrolled during active disease.

This sequence joins TRBV18 and TRBJ1-2; a possible D gene is TRBD1 (5 bases). The CDR3 has 13 residues. Germline V gene data show CDR1 as KGHSH and CDR2 as LQKENI. The ends were cut back, 3 bases at V and 2 bases at J, with 7 bases in the middle. CDR3 sequence: CASSPEGNYGYTF. CDR3 sequence (DNA): TGTGCCAGCTCACCGGAGGGGAACTATGGCTACACCTTC.

The chain joins TRBV24-1 to TRBJ2-5, with 11 bases lining up with TRBD2. The ends lost 1 base at V and 2 bases at J; junction bases unmatched: 2. This CDR3 has 16 amino acids. The germline gives CDR1 KGHDR, CDR2 SFDVKD. CDR3 nucleotides: TGTGCCACCAGTGATTTCACTAGCGGGGGTCAAGAGACCCAGTACTTC. This translates into CATSDFTSGGQETQYF.

This chain connects TRBV12-3 or TRBV12-4 to TRBJ1-5; the D gene is possibly TRBD1 (5 bases). CDR3 length: 13 amino acids. Trimming left V 7 bases short and J 4 bases short, with 11 bases between. For the CDR3, the DNA is TGTGCCAGCACCTTGGGGGGGAATCAGCCCCAGCATTTT. Protein sequence: CASTLGGNQPQHF.

The chain uses TRBV24-1 and TRBJ2-3, with D possibly being TRBD1 or TRBD2 (7 bases each). Germline V gene data show CDR1 as KGHDR and CDR2 as SFDVKD. This CDR3 is 13 amino acids long. V dropped 11 bases and J dropped 0 bases, with 11 bases sitting between them. The CDR3 DNA follows: TGTGCCATCAGGGGGGGGAGCACAGATACGCAGTATTTT. Translated: CAIRGGSTDTQYF.

The rearrangement uses TRBV11-3 and TRBJ1-1; 11 bases align to TRBD1. CDR3 length: 14 amino acids. The V gene end was trimmed by 5 bases and the J gene end by 3 bases; junction bases not matched to a gene: 2. Germline V gives CDR1 SGHNT, CDR2 YENEEA. The CDR3, as DNA: TGTGCCAGCAGCCCGGGACAGGGGGACACTGAAGCTTTCTTT. It yields the protein CASSPGQGDTEAFF.

This chain connects TRBV7-2 to TRBJ1-6; 10 bases fit TRBD1. The CDR3 is 18 amino acids. Looked up from germline, CDR1 is SGHTA and CDR2 is FQGNSA. The trim removed 5 bases at V and 4 bases at J, leaving 11 bases unmatched. CDR3 DNA sequence: TGTGCCAGCAGCCTGGGCCCGGACAGGGGGAGGTATAATTCACCCCTCCACTTT. This translates into CASSLGPDRGRYNSPLHF. Full variable domain (outside the CDR3, taken from reference TRBV7-2 and TRBJ1-6): GAGVSQSPSNKVTEKGKDVELRCDPISGHTALYWYRQSLGQGLEFLIYFQGNSAPDKSGLPSDRFSAERTGGSVSTLTIQRTQQEDSAVYLCASSLGPDRGRYNSPLHFGNGTRLTVT.

Turning to this clone: The junction does not match germline at one end; this may be a read error. V usage is TRBV9 and J usage is TRBJ2-3; TRBD2 matches 9 bases. Germline values: CDR1 SGDLS, CDR2 YYNGEE. The CDR3 has 16 residues. In nucleotides, the CDR3 is TGCGCCAGCAGTGTTCGCGGGGGGGGTTACACAGATACGCAGTATTTT. Translating gives CASSVRGGGYTDTQYF.

The sample holds a few counts of this clone. This chain links TRBV18 with TRBJ1-1; the D gene is possibly TRBD1 (6 bases). CDR1 and CDR2 (germline): KGHSH, LQKENI. This CDR3 has 18 residues. V gave up 4 bases and J gave up 1 base, with 22 bases separating them. CDR3 DNA sequence: TGTGCCAGCTCACTCAACTCCCTTTCCGGGACAACGAACACTGAAGCTTTCTTT. This sequence encodes CASSLNSLSGTTNTEAFF.

The chain combines TRBV28 with TRBJ2-3, with D tentatively TRBD1 (5 bases). Trimming left V 5 bases short and J 1 base short, with 13 bases between. This CDR3 comprises 15 residues. CDR1 and CDR2 (germline): MDHEN, SYDVKM. CDR3 sequence: CASSRGPTGTDTQYF. The CDR3 region has the DNA TGTGCCAGCAGTCGAGGACCGACAGGCACAGATACGCAGTATTTT. Based on the CDR3 plus reference TRBV28 and TRBJ2-3, the full variable domain is DVKVTQSSRYLVKRTGEKVFLECVQDMDHENMFWYRQDPGLGLRLIYFSYDVKMKEKGDIPEGYSVSREKKERFSLILESASTNQTSMYLCASSRGPTGTDTQYFGPGTRLTVL.

The J gene is TRBJ1-3, the V gene TRBV9; TRBD1 matches 8 bases. CDR1 and CDR2 from the germline V gene are SGDLS and YYNGEE. Germline trimming cut 0 bases from V and 2 bases from J; bases unmatched to any gene: 1. The CDR3 length is 15 residues. The CDR3 nucleotides are TGTGCCAGCAGCGTAGAGACAGGGGCTGGAAACACCATATATTTT. Its protein product is CASSVETGAGNTIYF.

This clone was seen just once. The chain couples TRBV3-1 (or the pseudogene TRBV3-2) to TRBJ2-5; 9 nucleotides match TRBD1. The germline gives CDR1 LGHDT, CDR2 YNNKEL (reference sequence). This CDR3 is built from 16 residues. The junction had 11 bases not matched to a gene; V was cut back by 4 bases and J by 5 bases. CDR3 sequence (DNA): TGTGCCAGCAGCCCAAATGCCGGGACAGGGATTGAGACCCAGTACTTC. Translating it yields CASSPNAGTGIETQYF.